These 20 T cell receptor beta chains were sequenced from one sample in a study of OX40 agonist ivuxolimab in advanced cancers. TCRdb's table, derived via immunoSEQ multiplex PCR, lists solely in-frame clones and lacks some. This repertoire shows about 120,000 clones, around 95% found once; its top ten account for more than 0.15%. The material was CD4+ or CD8+ T cells sorted from blood, obtained in a trial of the OX40 agonist ivuxolimab. The receptors come from an adult with an advanced solid tumor such as melanoma, head and neck, liver or kidney cancer.

This clone was observed a single time. The chain is built from TRBV28 and TRBJ2-3; either TRBD1 or TRBD2 may fit D (5 bases each). The germline V and J ends were trimmed by 9 bases and 3 bases, with 25 bases remaining between them. This CDR3 region has 17 residues. The germline CDR1 and CDR2 sequences are MDHEN and SYDVKM. The CDR3 DNA reads as TGTGCCAGTACCTCCTTCCGGGGTCGGGGCCCGACAGATACGCAGTATTTT. Amino acid sequence: CASTSFRGRGPTDTQYF.

The rearrangement uses TRBV6-5 and TRBJ2-7, with TRBD2 identical over 9 bases. The germline V gene encodes CDR1 MNHEY and CDR2 SVGAGI. The CDR3 spans 15 residues. Losses at the gene ends were 4 bases for V and 0 bases for J; bases not matched to a gene: 4. This CDR3 reads CASSLSGRSSYEQYF. The CDR3 DNA is TGTGCCAGCAGTTTAAGCGGGAGGAGCTCCTACGAGCAGTACTTC.

V gene TRBV28 combines with J gene TRBJ2-5; 9 nucleotides line up with TRBD2. Germline V CDR1 and CDR2: MDHEN, SYDVKM. V gave up 6 bases and J gave up 1 base; unmatched junction bases: 6. CDR3 size: 15 residues. The CDR3, as DNA: TGTGCCAGCAGCCACCTGACTAGCGGCCAAGAGACCCAGTACTTC. Encoded protein: CASSHLTSGQETQYF.

This chain connects TRBV18 to TRBJ2-2; 9 nucleotides agree with TRBD1. V dropped 3 bases and J dropped 4; count of bases not matched to a gene: 6. The CDR3 runs 16 residues. Looked up from germline, CDR1 is KGHSH and CDR2 is LQKENI. CDR3 amino acids: CASSPPGQGGTGELFF. CDR3 coding DNA: TGTGCCAGCTCACCGCCGGGACAGGGAGGCACCGGGGAGCTGTTTTTT.

The V gene is TRBV19, the J gene TRBJ1-5, with unresolved D. Per germline, CDR1 LNHDA and CDR2 SQIVND (reference sequence). This CDR3 has 14 residues. The ends were cut back, 4 bases at V and 0 bases at J, with 7 bases in the middle. CDR3 sequence reads: CASSRTASNQPQHF. In DNA, the CDR3 is TGTGCCAGTAGTAGGACGGCTAGCAATCAGCCCCAGCATTTT.

This clone was counted a single time. V gene TRBV7-2 combines with J gene TRBJ1-5; the D is unclear. CDR3 length: 15 amino acids. V shed 1 base and J shed 0 bases, with 7 bases lying between them. Germline V gene sequence: CDR1 SGHTA, CDR2 FQGNSA. CDR3 in DNA: TGTGCCAGCAGCTTAGGCAGTGTTAGCAATCAGCCCCAGCATTTT. Protein: CASSLGSVSNQPQHF.

V gene TRBV7-2 combines with J gene TRBJ1-2; a possible D gene is TRBD1 (6 bases). CDR3 length: 14 amino acids. Trimming took off 1 base at V and 4 bases at J, with 10 bases between the two ends. CDR1 SGHTA and CDR2 FQGNSA come from the germline V gene. The CDR3 sequence: CASSLDRATYGYTF. DNA for the CDR3: TGTGCCAGCAGCTTAGACAGGGCCACCTATGGCTACACCTTC.

The gene calls are TRBV18 and TRBJ2-2; TRBD2 might be the D (6 bases). V dropped 3 bases and J dropped 2 bases, with 16 bases sitting between them. Per germline, CDR1 KGHSH and CDR2 LQKENI. The CDR3 loop spans 17 amino acids. The CDR3 region is CASSPALGGANTGELFF. CDR3 sequence (DNA): TGTGCCAGCTCACCGGCTCTAGGAGGGGCCAACACCGGGGAGCTGTTTTTT. The variable domain in full, completed from reference TRBV18 and TRBJ2-2, reads NAGVMQNPRHLVRRRGQEARLRCSPMKGHSHVYWYRQLPEEGLKFMVYLQKENIIDESGMPKERFSAEFPKEGPSILRIQQVVRGDSAAYFCASSPALGGANTGELFFGEGSRLTVL.

The J gene is TRBJ1-1, the V gene TRBV5-4; D is ambiguous. The CDR3 consists of 14 residues. Trimming shortened V by 4 bases and J by 6 bases, and 16 bases separated the two germline ends. CDR1 SGHNT and CDR2 YYREEE come from the germline V gene (reference sequence). As DNA, the CDR3 is TGTGCCAGCAGCCTGTCGTCTTCGAGGGCTGAAGCTTTCTTT. Its translation is CASSLSSSRAEAFF.

The rearrangement links TRBV5-1 to TRBJ1-1, with D hard to call. The germline V gene has CDR1 SGHRS and CDR2 YFSETQ. CDR3 length: 14 residues. The V end was cut by 0 bases, the J end by 0 bases, with 6 bases between. The CDR3 DNA reads TGCGCCAGCAGCTTGGGGGCGTTGAACACTGAAGCTTTCTTT. It is translated as CASSLGALNTEAFF.

This clone was counted between two and nine times. The V call is TRBV6-1, the J call TRBJ1-5; TRBD1 is a possible D gene (5 bases). V lost 2 bases to trimming and J lost 7 bases, with 9 bases between them. This CDR3 is 13 amino acids long. Germline CDR1 is MNHNS and CDR2 is SASEGT. DNA of the CDR3: TGTGCCAGCAGTGAATCGGGGCGGCAGCCCCAGCATTTT. As protein: CASSESGRQPQHF.

The CDR3 spells CASSSARGSYNEQFF. CDR3 DNA sequence: TGTGCCAGCAGCTCAGCCCGTGGCTCCTACAATGAGCAGTTCTTC. The chain joins TRBV7-8 to TRBJ2-1, with D unresolved. Germline V gene sequence: CDR1 SGHVS, CDR2 FQNEAQ. V was clipped by 4 bases and J by 0 bases, with 10 bases between them. This CDR3 spans 15 amino acids.

The genes are TRBV23-1 and TRBJ2-2; the match to TRBD1 covers 7 bases. TRBV23-1 has ORF status, its function being uncertain. The V segment lost 0 bases and the J segment 6 bases; nucleotides outside the gene matches: 7. The CDR3 is 16 residues long. The chain's CDR3 is CASSQSKYRGPGELFF. The CDR3 nucleotides are TGCGCCAGCAGTCAATCGAAGTACAGGGGTCCCGGGGAGCTGTTTTTT.

This chain joins TRBV7-3 and TRBJ2-1, with 9 bases lining up with TRBD2. CDR3 length: 15 residues. Germline assignment: CDR1 SGHTA and CDR2 FQGTGA. With V trimmed by 1 base and J by 7 bases, 5 bases remained unmatched. CDR3 region: CASSLNGGRGNEQFF. Written as DNA, the CDR3 is TGTGCCAGCAGCTTAAACGGCGGGAGGGGAAATGAGCAGTTCTTC.

The chain carries TRBV5-5 and TRBJ2-7; perhaps TRBD1 as D (6 bases). The germline V gene encodes CDR1 SGHKS and CDR2 YYEKEE (reference sequence). This CDR3 spans 15 amino acids. V lost 0 bases and J lost 3, with 13 bases in between. CDR3 nucleotide sequence: TGTGCCAGCAGCTTGGGGCCCGGACAGAGCTACGAGCAGTACTTC. Translating gives CASSLGPGQSYEQYF.

This clone has a single count. The chain recombines TRBV19 with TRBJ2-1, with 9 bases identical to TRBD2. The length of the CDR3 is 14 residues. Germline loops: CDR1 LNHDA, CDR2 SQIVND (reference sequence). J lost 6 bases, V lost 7 bases, and 7 bases had no gene match. CDR3 region: CASNSGSVSNEQFF. CDR3 nucleotide sequence: TGTGCCAGTAATAGCGGGAGTGTAAGCAATGAGCAGTTCTTC.

J is TRBJ2-1 and V is TRBV6-1; D gene unclear. CDR1 is MNHNS, CDR2 SASEGT, per germline. The CDR3 consists of 15 residues. V lost 4 bases, J lost 0 bases, and 10 bases lay in between. CDR3 sequence reads: CASSASIGSYNEQFF. Here the CDR3 DNA reads TGTGCCAGCAGTGCCTCGATCGGCTCCTACAATGAGCAGTTCTTC.

The V call is TRBV11-1, the J call TRBJ1-1; 7 bases are a match to TRBD1. The V gene's germline CDR1 is SGHAT and CDR2 FQDESV (reference sequence). CDR3 length equals 14 residues. The junction had 3 bases not matched to a gene; V was cut back by 1 base and J by 4 bases. The CDR3 bases are TGTGCCAGCAGCTTAGGACAGGGAATCACTGAAGCTTTCTTT. It specifies CASSLGQGITEAFF.

V gene TRBV28 combines with J gene TRBJ1-2; D not certain. Trimming removed 6 bases from V and 5 bases from J, with 13 bases in between. The CDR3 runs to 13 residues. Germline CDR1 MDHEN, CDR2 SYDVKM. The CDR3 loop reads CASSSGAEYGYTF. The CDR3 region has the DNA TGTGCCAGCAGCTCCGGCGCCGAATATGGCTACACCTTC.

The chain links TRBV7-9 to TRBJ1-1, with 8 positions matching TRBD1. Germline CDR1 and CDR2: SEHNR and FQNEAQ (reference sequence). Trimming at V came to 5 bases and at J to 0 bases, leaving 11 bases not matched to a gene. The CDR3 runs to 17 residues. The CDR3 is CASSPYGTGLLNTEAFF. The CDR3 DNA follows: TGTGCCAGCAGCCCATATGGGACAGGCCTCTTGAACACTGAAGCTTTCTTT.